This T cell receptor (beta chain) was captured by sequencing in a study of a mutant IDH1 vaccine in newly diagnosed glioma. Clones were sequenced by immunoSEQ multiplex PCR, and TCRdb holds only the in-frame ones, with some missing. In the table there are under 45,000 clones, about 81% of which are singletons. Noted time point: week 23, last vaccination. Doses comprised 300 ug of mutant IDH1 20-mer peptide each, plus topical imiquimod. With V trimmed by 4 bases and J by 4 bases, 7 bases remained unmatched. This CDR3 is 16 amino acids long. Germline V gene data show CDR1 as SGHDN and CDR2 as FVKESK. Of note for this clone: The antigen remains unidentified.

The sequence was obtained from a woman between 18 and 30 years old with glioma. Some clones in this sample may be carry-over from other donors' samples. This specimen consisted of PBMCs, obtained from a glioma patient whose treatment included an IDH1 peptide vaccine. The chain combines TRBV14 with TRBJ1-3; 10 bases are a match to TRBD1. The CDR3 loop is CASSRRQGARGNTIYF. For the CDR3, the DNA is TGTGCCAGCAGCCGACGACAGGGGGCTCGGGGAAACACCATATATTTT.